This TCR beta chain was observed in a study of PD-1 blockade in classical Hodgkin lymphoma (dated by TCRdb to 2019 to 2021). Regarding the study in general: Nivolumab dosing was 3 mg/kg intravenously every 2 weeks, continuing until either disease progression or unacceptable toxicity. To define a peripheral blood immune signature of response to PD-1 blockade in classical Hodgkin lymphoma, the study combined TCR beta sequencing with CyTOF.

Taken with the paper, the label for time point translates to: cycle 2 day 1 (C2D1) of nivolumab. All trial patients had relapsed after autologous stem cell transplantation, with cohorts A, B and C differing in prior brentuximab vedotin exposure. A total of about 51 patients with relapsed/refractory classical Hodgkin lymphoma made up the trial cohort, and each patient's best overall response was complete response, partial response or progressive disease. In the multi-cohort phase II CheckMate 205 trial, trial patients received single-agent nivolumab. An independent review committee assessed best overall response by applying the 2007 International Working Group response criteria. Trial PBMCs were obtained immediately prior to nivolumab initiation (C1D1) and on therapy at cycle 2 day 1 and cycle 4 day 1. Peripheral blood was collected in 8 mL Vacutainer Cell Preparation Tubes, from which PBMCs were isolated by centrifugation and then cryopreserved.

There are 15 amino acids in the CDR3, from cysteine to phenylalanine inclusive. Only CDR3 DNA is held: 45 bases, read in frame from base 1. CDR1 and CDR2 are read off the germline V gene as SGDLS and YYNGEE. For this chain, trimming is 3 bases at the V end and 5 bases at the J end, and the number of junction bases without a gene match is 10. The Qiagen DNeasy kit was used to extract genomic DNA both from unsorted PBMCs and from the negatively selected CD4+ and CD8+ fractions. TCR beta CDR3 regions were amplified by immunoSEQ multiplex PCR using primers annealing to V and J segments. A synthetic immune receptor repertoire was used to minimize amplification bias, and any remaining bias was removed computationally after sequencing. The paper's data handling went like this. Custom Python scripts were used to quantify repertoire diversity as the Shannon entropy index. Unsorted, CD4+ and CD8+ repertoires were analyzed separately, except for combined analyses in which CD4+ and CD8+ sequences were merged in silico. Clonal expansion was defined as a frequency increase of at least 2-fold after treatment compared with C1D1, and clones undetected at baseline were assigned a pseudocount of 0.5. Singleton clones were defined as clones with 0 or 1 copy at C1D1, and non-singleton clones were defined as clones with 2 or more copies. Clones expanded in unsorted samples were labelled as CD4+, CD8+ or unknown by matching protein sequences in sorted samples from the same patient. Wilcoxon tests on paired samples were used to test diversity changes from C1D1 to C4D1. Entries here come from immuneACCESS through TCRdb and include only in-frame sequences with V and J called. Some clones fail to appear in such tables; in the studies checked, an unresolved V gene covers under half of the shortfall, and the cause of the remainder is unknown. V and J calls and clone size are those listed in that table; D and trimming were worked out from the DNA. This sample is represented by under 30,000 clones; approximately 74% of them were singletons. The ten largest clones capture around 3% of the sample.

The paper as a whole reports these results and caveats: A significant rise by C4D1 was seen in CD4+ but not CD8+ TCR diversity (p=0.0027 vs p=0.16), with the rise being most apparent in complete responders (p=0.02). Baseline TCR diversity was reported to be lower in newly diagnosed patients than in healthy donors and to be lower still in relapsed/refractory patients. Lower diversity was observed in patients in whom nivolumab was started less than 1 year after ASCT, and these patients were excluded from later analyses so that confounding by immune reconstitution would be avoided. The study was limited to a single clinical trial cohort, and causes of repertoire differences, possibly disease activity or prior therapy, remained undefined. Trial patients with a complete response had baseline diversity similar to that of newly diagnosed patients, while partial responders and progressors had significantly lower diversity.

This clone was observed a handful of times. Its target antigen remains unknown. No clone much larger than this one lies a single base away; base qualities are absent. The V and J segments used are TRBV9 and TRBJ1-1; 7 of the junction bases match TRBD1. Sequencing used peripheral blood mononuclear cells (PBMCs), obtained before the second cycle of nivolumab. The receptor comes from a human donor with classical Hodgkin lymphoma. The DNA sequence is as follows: TGTGCCAGCAGCGAATCACAGGGGAGCAGGACTGAAGCTTTCTTT. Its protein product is CASSESQGSRTEAFF. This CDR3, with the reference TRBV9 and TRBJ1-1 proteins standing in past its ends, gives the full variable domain DSGVTQTPKHLITATGQRVTLRCSPRSGDLSVYWYQQSLDQGLQFLIQYYNGEERAKGNILERFSAQQFPDLHSELNLSSLELGDSALYFCASSESQGSRTEAFFGQGTRLTVV.